This T cell receptor beta chain was identified during a study of lymphopenia after photon versus proton radiotherapy. Profiled with immunoSEQ multiplex PCR; TCRdb holds only in-frame clones, not every one. The sample consists of about 45,000 clones, 65% to 90% of them appearing once. Germline CDR1 reads MNHEY; CDR2 reads SMNVEV (reference sequence). Germline trimming cut 6 bases from V and 2 bases from J; bases unmatched to any gene: 4. CDR3 length equals 13 residues. For this clone: What it binds is unknown.

Study results and limitations: In patients who died, overall survival fell as post-nadir TCR diversity dropped more. Proton therapy kept repertoires fairly stable, unlike photons, which gained effector/memory cells. Survival link was tested only in deceased patients; proton benefit remains a possibility.

This clonotype originated in a middle-aged man with gastric cancer. The chain couples TRBV27 to TRBJ2-7; 7 positions agree with TRBD1. The sequences come from peripheral blood, collected from a patient treated with photon-based radiotherapy. The CDR3 reads CASSLQGPYEQYF. The CDR3 DNA is TGTGCCAGCAGCCTACAGGGGCCCTACGAGCAGTACTTC.